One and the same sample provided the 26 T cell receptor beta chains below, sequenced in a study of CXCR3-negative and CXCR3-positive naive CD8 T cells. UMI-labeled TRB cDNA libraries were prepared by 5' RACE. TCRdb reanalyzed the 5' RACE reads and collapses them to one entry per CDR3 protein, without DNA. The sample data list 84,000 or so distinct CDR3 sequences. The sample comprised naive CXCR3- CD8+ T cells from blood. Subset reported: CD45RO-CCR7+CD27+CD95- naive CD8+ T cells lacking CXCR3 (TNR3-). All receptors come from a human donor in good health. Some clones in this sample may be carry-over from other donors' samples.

The CDR3 sequence is CASSARRAEKLFF. The rearrangement links TRBV12-3 or TRBV12-4 to TRBJ1-4. This CDR3 spans 13 amino acids.

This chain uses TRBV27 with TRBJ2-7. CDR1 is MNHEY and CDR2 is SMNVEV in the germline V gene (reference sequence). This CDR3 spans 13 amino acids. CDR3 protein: CASSKMVAYEQYF.

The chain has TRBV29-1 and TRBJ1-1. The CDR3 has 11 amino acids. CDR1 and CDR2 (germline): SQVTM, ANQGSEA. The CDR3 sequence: CSVEPNTEAFF. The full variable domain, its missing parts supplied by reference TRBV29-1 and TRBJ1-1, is SAVISQKPSRDICQRGTSLTIQCQVDSQVTMMFWYRQQPGQSLTLIATANQGSEATYESGFVIDKFPISRPNLTFSTLTVSNMSPEDSSIYLCSVEPNTEAFFGQGTRLTVV.

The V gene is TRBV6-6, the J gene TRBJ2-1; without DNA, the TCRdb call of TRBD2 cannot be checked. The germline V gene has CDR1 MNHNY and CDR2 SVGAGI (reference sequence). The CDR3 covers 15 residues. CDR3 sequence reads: CASTPLAATHNEQFF.

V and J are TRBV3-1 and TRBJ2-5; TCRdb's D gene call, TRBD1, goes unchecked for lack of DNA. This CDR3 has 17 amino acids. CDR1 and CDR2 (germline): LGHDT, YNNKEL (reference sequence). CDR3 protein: CASSQESLGRGRETQYF.

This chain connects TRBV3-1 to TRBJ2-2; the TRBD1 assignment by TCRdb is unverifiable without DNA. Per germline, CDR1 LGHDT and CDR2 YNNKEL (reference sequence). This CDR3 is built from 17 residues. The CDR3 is CASSQQSRGGDTGELFF.

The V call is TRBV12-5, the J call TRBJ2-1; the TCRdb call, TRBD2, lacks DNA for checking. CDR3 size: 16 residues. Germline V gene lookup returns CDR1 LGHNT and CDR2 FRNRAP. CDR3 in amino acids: CASGLITGYGDNEQFF.

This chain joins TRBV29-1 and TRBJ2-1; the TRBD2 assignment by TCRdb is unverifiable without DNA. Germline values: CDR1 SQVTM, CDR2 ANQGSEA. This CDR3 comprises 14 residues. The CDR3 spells CSVDGLAGVNEQFF.

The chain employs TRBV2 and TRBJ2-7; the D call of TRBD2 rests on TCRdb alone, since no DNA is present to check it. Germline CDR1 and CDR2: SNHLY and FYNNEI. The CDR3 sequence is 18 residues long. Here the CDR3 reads CASSARLAGGFRFSEQYF.

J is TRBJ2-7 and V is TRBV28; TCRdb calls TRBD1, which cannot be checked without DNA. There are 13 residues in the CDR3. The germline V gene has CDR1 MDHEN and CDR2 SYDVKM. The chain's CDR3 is CASSLLEGNEQYF.

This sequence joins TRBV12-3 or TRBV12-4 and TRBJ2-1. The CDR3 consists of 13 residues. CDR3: CASRSDGDNEQFF.

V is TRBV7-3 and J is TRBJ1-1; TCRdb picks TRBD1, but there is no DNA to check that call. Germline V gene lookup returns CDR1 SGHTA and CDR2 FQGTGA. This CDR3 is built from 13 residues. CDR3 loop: CASSLDSNTEAFF.

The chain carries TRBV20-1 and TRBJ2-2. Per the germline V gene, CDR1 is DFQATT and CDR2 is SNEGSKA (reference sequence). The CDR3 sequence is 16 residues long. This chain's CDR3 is CSASLYRRSGTGELFF.

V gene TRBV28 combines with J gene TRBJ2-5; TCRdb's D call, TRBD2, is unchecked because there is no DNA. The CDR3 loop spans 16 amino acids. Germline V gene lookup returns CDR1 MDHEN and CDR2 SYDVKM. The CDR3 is CASSFGLAGLSETQYF.

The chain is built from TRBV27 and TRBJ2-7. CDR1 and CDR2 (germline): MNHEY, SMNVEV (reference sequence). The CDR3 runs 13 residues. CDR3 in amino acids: CASSLSEPYEQYF.

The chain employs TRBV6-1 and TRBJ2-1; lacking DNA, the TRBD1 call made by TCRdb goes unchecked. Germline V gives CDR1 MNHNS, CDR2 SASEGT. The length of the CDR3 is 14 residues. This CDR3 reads CASSVGGALYEQFF.

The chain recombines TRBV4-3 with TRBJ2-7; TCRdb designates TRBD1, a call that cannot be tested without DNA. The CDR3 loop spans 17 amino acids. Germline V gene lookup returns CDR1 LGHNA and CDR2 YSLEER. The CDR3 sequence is CASSQGILAGSRGEQYF.

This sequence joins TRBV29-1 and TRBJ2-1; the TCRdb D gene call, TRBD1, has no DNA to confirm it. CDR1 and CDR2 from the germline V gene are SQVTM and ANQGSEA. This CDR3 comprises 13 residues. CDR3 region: CSVPTGKWNEQFF.

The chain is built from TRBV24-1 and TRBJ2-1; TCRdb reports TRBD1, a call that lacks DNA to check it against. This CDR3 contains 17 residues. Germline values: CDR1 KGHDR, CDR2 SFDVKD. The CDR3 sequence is CATASSMGGTSYNEQFF.

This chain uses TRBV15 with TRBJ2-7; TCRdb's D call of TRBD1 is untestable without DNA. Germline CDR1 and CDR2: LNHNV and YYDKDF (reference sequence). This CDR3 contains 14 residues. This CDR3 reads CATSRVGPTAEQYF.

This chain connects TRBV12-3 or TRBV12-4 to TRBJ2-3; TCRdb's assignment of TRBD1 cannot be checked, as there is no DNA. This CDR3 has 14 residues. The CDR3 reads CASSLARGADTQYF.

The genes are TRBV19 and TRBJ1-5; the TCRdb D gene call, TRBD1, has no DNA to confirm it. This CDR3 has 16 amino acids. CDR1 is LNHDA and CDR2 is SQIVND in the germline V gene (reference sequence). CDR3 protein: CASSMSGGRSNQPQHF.

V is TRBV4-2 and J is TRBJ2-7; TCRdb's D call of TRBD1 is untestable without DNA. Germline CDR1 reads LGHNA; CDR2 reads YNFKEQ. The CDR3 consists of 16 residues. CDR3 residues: CASSQDPTGTPYEQYF.

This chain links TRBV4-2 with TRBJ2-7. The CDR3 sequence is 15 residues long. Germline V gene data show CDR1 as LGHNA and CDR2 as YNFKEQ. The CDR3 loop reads CASSPRIGGAYEQYF.

CDR3 in amino acids: CASSDSPGTGGQGSNQPQHF. The rearrangement uses TRBV7-9 and TRBJ1-5; the TCRdb call, TRBD1, lacks DNA for checking. The germline V gene has CDR1 SEHNR and CDR2 FQNEAQ (reference sequence). This CDR3 spans 20 amino acids.

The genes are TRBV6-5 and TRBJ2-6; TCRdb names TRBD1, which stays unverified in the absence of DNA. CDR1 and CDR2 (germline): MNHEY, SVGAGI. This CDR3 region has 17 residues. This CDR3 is CASSYRGDIPGANVLTF.